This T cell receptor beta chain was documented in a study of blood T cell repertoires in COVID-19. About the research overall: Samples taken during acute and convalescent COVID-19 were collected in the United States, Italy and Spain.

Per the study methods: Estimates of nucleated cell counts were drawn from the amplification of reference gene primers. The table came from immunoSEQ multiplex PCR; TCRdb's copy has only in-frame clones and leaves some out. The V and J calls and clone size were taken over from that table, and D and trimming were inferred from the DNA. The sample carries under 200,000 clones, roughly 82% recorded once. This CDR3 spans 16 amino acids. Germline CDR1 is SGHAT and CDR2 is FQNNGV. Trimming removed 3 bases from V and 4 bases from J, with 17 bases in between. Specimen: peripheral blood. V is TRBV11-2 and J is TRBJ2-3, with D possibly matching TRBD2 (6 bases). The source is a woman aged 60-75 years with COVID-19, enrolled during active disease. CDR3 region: CASSFGRRGSSDTQYF. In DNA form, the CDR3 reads TGTGCCAGCAGCTTCGGGAGAAGGGGTAGCTCAGATACGCAGTATTTT.